The source of this T cell receptor beta chain is a study of spatial heterogeneity in lung cancer. Across the whole study: More than nine raw reads, on average, carried each unique TCR and UMI combination.

This clonotype was counted ten times or more. MiXCR was run by TCRdb on the 5' RACE reads, yielding one entry per CDR3 protein. The sample contains about 23,000 distinct CDR3 sequences, around 5.1% of which appear only once. This CDR3 region has 15 residues. V was clipped by 6 bases and J by 8 bases; unmatched bases: 12. CDR1 is MNHEY and CDR2 is SVGEGT in the germline V gene. Specified time point: sample taken at primary tumor resection. Untreated early-stage non-small cell lung cancer patients, fewer than 85 in total, were the donors. The input material, whole RNA from tumor, nontumor lung or frozen PBMC, was sequenced unsorted.

The TCR comes from a male donor with early-stage non-small cell lung cancer. The chain joins TRBV6-2 or TRBV6-3 to TRBJ2-2; TRBD1 agrees at 7 bases. Source: PBMCs, taken at surgery. CDR3 sequence: CASRATGVVAGELFF. The CDR3 nucleotides read TGTGCCAGCAGAGCAACAGGGGTTGTTGCGGGGGAGCTGTTTTTT.